A selection of T cell receptor beta chains follows, all from one sample in a study of blood T cells in healthy people across ages. From the 5' RACE reads, TCRdb called clonotypes with MiXCR, one entry per CDR3 protein. The sample holds under 1,000,000 distinct CDR3 sequences; around 36% are singletons and the top ten take 13%. Sequencing input: blood. The source of these receptors is a man aged 18 to 30 in good health. Both conserved end residues are part of each CDR3. A D gene is named only where the DNA matches it firmly. Clone size is given for some rows only: seen once, a few or many times, or a class if the clone is expanded.

TRBJ2-3,.,TRBV5-1,many,TGCGCCAGCAGCTCCGGACAGTCGATCACAGATACGCAGTATTTT,CASSSGQSITDTQYF
TRBJ1-2,.,TRBV13,.,TGTGCCAGCAGCTTAACTGAGACTAACTATGGCTACACCTTC,CASSLTETNYGYTF
TRBJ2-6,.,TRBV20-1,.,TGCAGTGCTAGAGAAAGGGGGGCCAACGTCCTGACTTTC,CSARERGANVLTF
TRBJ1-2,.,TRBV4-1,.,TGCGCCAGCAACCCTACTCTACAGGGTTCAAATGGCTACACCTTC,CASNPTLQGSNGYTF
TRBJ2-7,TRBD1,TRBV3-1,.,TGTGCCAGCAGCCCGAGGACAGGCGATATCTACGAGCAGTACTTC,CASSPRTGDIYEQYF
TRBJ2-3,TRBD1,TRBV9,once,TGTGCCGGCAGCGCCCGGGACAGTAGCACAGATACGCAGTATTTT,CAGSARDSSTDTQYF
TRBJ2-1,TRBD2,TRBV20-1,many,TGCAGTGCTAGGGGTAGCGGGGCCCGCCATGAGCAGTTCTTC,CSARGSGARHEQFF
TRBJ1-4,TRBD1,TRBV6-5,few,TGTGCCAGCACCGAAATCCCGGGACAGTTAGAAAAACTGTTTTTT,CASTEIPGQLEKLFF
TRBJ1-1,.,TRBV29-1,many,TGCAGCGTTGTATCTAGGGTCGGGAACACTGAAGCTTTCTTT,CSVVSRVGNTEAFF
TRBJ1-5,TRBD1,TRBV12-3/TRBV12-4,few,TGTGCCAGCAGTTTAGTACAGGGGGCCTATCAGCCCCAGCATTTT,CASSLVQGAYQPQHF
TRBJ2-5,TRBD2,TRBV19,few,TGTGCCAGTAGCGGGGGGGCTCCAGAGACCCAGTACTTC,CASSGGAPETQYF
TRBJ1-1,.,TRBV20-1,.,TGCAGTGCTAGAGATGGTCTGTCAAAGGCTTTCTTT,CSARDGLSKAFF
TRBJ1-5,.,TRBV5-1,many,TGCGCCAGCAGCTTGAGTCAGGATAGCAATCAGCCCCAGCATTTT,CASSLSQDSNQPQHF
TRBJ1-6,.,TRBV10-3,.,TGTGCCATCAGCCGCGAAGTCGGGCAGACCAATAATTCACCCCTCCACTTT,CAISREVGQTNNSPLHF
TRBJ1-2,.,TRBV20-1,many,TGCAGTGCAACCAGAAGGGACGCTCTAGGGGGCTACACCTTC,CSATRRDALGGYTF
TRBJ2-1,TRBD2,TRBV7-2,.,TGTGCCAGCAGCTTAGCGGCGCGGGGGGGGAATGAGCAGTTCTTC,CASSLAARGGNEQFF
TRBJ2-7,TRBD2,TRBV20-1,.,TGCAGTGCTAGAGATCCGACTAGCGCCTACAATGAGCAGTACTTC,CSARDPTSAYNEQYF
TRBJ2-7,TRBD2,TRBV13,.,TGTGCCAGCACCCTCCTAGCGGGAGGCGAGCAGTACTTC,CASTLLAGGEQYF
TRBJ2-1,.,TRBV27,.,TGTGCCAGCAGTTTACTCGGGGAAGCCTACAATGAGCAGTTCTTC,CASSLLGEAYNEQFF
TRBJ1-4,.,TRBV2,.,TGTGCCAGCAGGGGGGCGCGTGAAAAACTGTTTTTT,CASRGAREKLFF
TRBJ2-5,TRBD1,TRBV20-1,.,TGCAGTGCTAGGACCCCGGGACAGGGGGCCTTCTTGGAGACCCAGTACTTC,CSARTPGQGAFLETQYF
TRBJ2-1,TRBD1,TRBV7-9,few,TGTGCCAGCAGCTCGAGCTTGACAGGGAATGAGCAGTTCTTC,CASSSSLTGNEQFF
TRBJ2-1,TRBD2,TRBV12-3/TRBV12-4,.,TGTGCCAGCAGTTTCAGTTCTAGCGGGGGAATTGAGCAGTTCTTC,CASSFSSSGGIEQFF
TRBJ2-3,TRBD2,TRBV10-3,few,TGTGCCATCAGTGAGCGAAGGGGGACTAGCGGGGGGGATACGCAGTATTTT,CAISERRGTSGGDTQYF
TRBJ1-2,TRBD1,TRBV14,.,TGTGCCAGCAGCCAACAGGGGGGCCTCCAGGGCTACACCTTC,CASSQQGGLQGYTF
TRBJ1-2,TRBD1,TRBV4-3,few,TGCGCCAGCAGCCAAGATTCGAGGACAGGGAAATCTGGCTACACCTTC,CASSQDSRTGKSGYTF
TRBJ2-5,TRBD2,TRBV27,.,TGTGCCAGCAGTTTATCTAGCGGGGGAAGAGAGACCCAGTACTTC,CASSLSSGGRETQYF
TRBJ1-5,.,TRBV20-1,few,TGCAGTGCTAGAGACCAAATACGCCAGCCCCAGCATTTT,CSARDQIRQPQHF
TRBJ1-6,.,TRBV7-9,.,TGTGCCAGCAGCTTAGACTCCGGGAAAAATTCACCCCTCCACTTT,CASSLDSGKNSPLHF
TRBJ2-4,TRBD2,TRBV3-1,.,TGTGCCAGCAGCCTAAGGGGACTAGCGGCGTACAATGAGCAGTACTTC,CASSLRGLAAYNEQYF
TRBJ2-7,.,TRBV10-3,few,TGTGCCATCAGTGCCTCGAGGGTTGAGCAGTACTTC,CAISASRVEQYF
TRBJ1-2,.,TRBV9,few,TGTGCCAGCAGCGTAGGGGGCAGGGCGGACTATGGCTACACCTTC,CASSVGGRADYGYTF
TRBJ2-3,TRBD2,TRBV12-3/TRBV12-4,once,TGTGCCAGCAGTTTAGAGGGAGCGGGGGGGCCGTATTTT,CASSLEGAGGPYF
TRBJ2-5,TRBD1,TRBV6-2/TRBV6-3,.,TGTGCCAGCAGTACAATCCGTTGGGACAGGGACCAAGAGACCCAGTACTTC,CASSTIRWDRDQETQYF
TRBJ1-1,.,TRBV28,few,TGTGCCAGCAGCCCCGGTGGGACGGCGAACACTGAAGCTTTCTTT,CASSPGGTANTEAFF
TRBJ2-6,TRBD1,TRBV6-2/TRBV6-3,once,TGTGCCAGCAGCATGGACAGGGTTACCTCTGGGGCCAACGTCCTGACTTTC,CASSMDRVTSGANVLTF
TRBJ2-1,.,TRBV4-1,.,TGCGCCAGCAGCCAGGGTTCCCCTTTGGAGCAGTTCTTC,CASSQGSPLEQFF
TRBJ2-5,TRBD1,TRBV14,few,TGTGCCAGCAGCCGGACCTGGGACAGGGGTGAGACCCAGTACTTC,CASSRTWDRGETQYF
TRBJ2-7,TRBD2,TRBV12-3/TRBV12-4,.,TGTGCCAGCAGCCCCGGGACTAGCGGGGCTGGGAGAATGTACAATGAGCAGTACTTC,CASSPGTSGAGRMYNEQYF
TRBJ1-5,.,TRBV9,few,TGTGCCAGCAGCGTACAGGGGAATAGCAATCAGCCCCAGCATTTT,CASSVQGNSNQPQHF
TRBJ2-7,.,TRBV2,.,TGTGCCAGCAGTCCTCGTCCGGATGAGCAGTACTTC,CASSPRPDEQYF
TRBJ2-7,TRBD2,TRBV3-1,.,TGTGCCAGCAGTCGGACTAGCGGAGACTCCTACGAGCAGTACTTC,CASSRTSGDSYEQYF
TRBJ1-1,TRBD1,TRBV7-2,few,TGTGCCAGCAGCTTAATTGCCACAGGGGGCACTGAAGCTTTCTTT,CASSLIATGGTEAFF
TRBJ1-2,TRBD1,TRBV5-1,.,TGCGCCAGCAGCCTGGGGGACAGTGGAGATGGCTACACCTTC,CASSLGDSGDGYTF
TRBJ2-1,TRBD2,TRBV12-3/TRBV12-4,many,TGTGCCAGCAGTCCCCCTGCGGGGGGCAACAATGAGCAGTTCTTC,CASSPPAGGNNEQFF
TRBJ2-3,TRBD2,TRBV12-3/TRBV12-4,.,TGTGCCAGCAATCCCGGGACTAGTGGCACAGGTACGCAGTATTTT,CASNPGTSGTGTQYF
TRBJ2-4,.,TRBV12-3/TRBV12-4,.,TGTGCCAGCAGTTCGGGTTTGGAAAACATTCAGTACTTC,CASSSGLENIQYF
TRBJ1-1,TRBD1,TRBV27,.,TGTGCCAGCAGTTTAAGGGGGCTGACTGAAGCTTTCTTT,CASSLRGLTEAFF
TRBJ1-2,TRBD1,TRBV4-3,few,TGCGCCAGCAGCCAAGAGACAGGGACGTTGGGCTACACCTTC,CASSQETGTLGYTF
TRBJ2-4,TRBD1,TRBV27,.,TGTGCCAGCAGTAAACCCACAGGGGGCAAAAACATTCAGTACTTC,CASSKPTGGKNIQYF
TRBJ2-3,TRBD2,TRBV18,.,TGTGCCAGCTCACCGCATCTAGCGGGGGGAAGCACAGATACGCAGTATTTT,CASSPHLAGGSTDTQYF
TRBJ1-4,.,TRBV25-1,.,TGTGCCAGCAGTGAGTCCCCGGGGTCAAAACTGTTTTTT,CASSESPGSKLFF
TRBJ1-2,.,TRBV4-1,.,TGCGCCAGCAGCCCGAACCAGGGTGGGGGCTATGGCTACACCTTC,CASSPNQGGGYGYTF
TRBJ1-4,TRBD1,TRBV5-5,.,TGTGCCAGCAGCACCGGGACAGGGGGTGAAAAACTGTTTTTT,CASSTGTGGEKLFF
TRBJ1-6,TRBD1,TRBV11-2,.,TGTGCCAGCAGCCGATCACATCCGACAGGGGTACCCTTCGTTGGAACCTATAATTCACCCCTCCACTTT,CASSRSHPTGVPFVGTYNSPLHF